A single sample gave rise to the 23 T cell receptor beta chains below, sequenced in a study of Ad26.COV2.S vaccination and SARS-CoV-2 variants (dated by TCRdb to the early 2020s). Library creation used the immunoSEQ multiplex PCR assay. The table was pulled from immuneACCESS by TCRdb, which kept in-frame rearrangements only. Such tables lose some clones; where checked, under half of the loss comes from unresolved V genes, and the rest has no known cause. Counted in this sample were roughly 400,000 clones; roughly 91% of them appeared once. The ten largest clones represent more than 3.5% of the sample. This specimen's treatment or condition label, interpreted: roughly 19 received Ad26.COV2.S at low or high dose, single or two shots; five or six received placebo; per-sample allocation not given. For vaccine and placebo recipients, repertoires were sequenced using samples collected on day 63 after the first injection.

This specimen was peripheral blood, taken in a trial of Ad26.COV2.S vaccine versus placebo. These receptor sequences come from a person between 18 and 60 years old who received the Ad26.COV2.S COVID-19 vaccine or a placebo.

This sequence joins TRBV11-2 and TRBJ2-7; no clear D. Germline V lookup: CDR1 SGHAT, CDR2 FQNNGV. This CDR3 has 12 amino acids. Trimming removed 1 base from V and 4 bases from J, with 5 bases in between. The CDR3 DNA sequence: TGTGCCAGCAGCTTAGCCGCATACGAGCAGTACTTC. This sequence encodes CASSLAAYEQYF.

The rearrangement uses TRBV15 and TRBJ2-7; TRBD2 matches 8 bases. The junction had 7 bases not matched to a gene; V was cut back by 1 base and J by 2 bases. This CDR3 has 16 amino acids. Germline V gene data show CDR1 as LNHNV and CDR2 as YYDKDF (reference sequence). The CDR3 is CATSRGGGRTTYEQYF. Here the CDR3 DNA reads TGTGCCACCAGCAGAGGCGGCGGGAGGACCACCTACGAGCAGTACTTC.

The chain joins TRBV30 to TRBJ2-2; 10 bases are shared with TRBD2. V lost 3 bases, J lost 4 bases, and 11 bases stayed unmatched. The V gene's germline CDR1 is GTSNPN and CDR2 SVGIG (reference sequence). The CDR3 is 17 residues long. In nucleotides, the CDR3 is TGTGCCTGGAGCGTAGGACTAGCGGTTACCATCACCGGGGAGCTGTTTTTT. Its protein is CAWSVGLAVTITGELFF.

The rearrangement uses TRBV4-1 and TRBJ2-1; 8 bases match TRBD1. The ends lost 1 base at V and 5 bases at J; junction bases unmatched: 1. The CDR3 runs to 14 residues. Germline lookup yields CDR1 MGHRA and CDR2 YSYEKL. As DNA, the CDR3 is TGCGCCAGCAGCCAAGGGACAGGGAACAATGAGCAGTTCTTC. It yields the protein CASSQGTGNNEQFF.

The chain employs TRBV2 and TRBJ1-6; D is uncertain. The V end lost 6 bases, the J end lost 12 bases, and 12 bases lay between the germline ends. The germline gives CDR1 SNHLY, CDR2 FYNNEI. CDR3 length: 12 amino acids. In DNA form, the CDR3 reads TGTGCCAGCAGCCCCACCCTCGGACCCCTCCACTTT. Residues: CASSPTLGPLHF.

The sample holds one count of this clone. V gene TRBV2 combines with J gene TRBJ2-7, with unresolved D. CDR3 length equals 15 residues. V gave up 4 bases and J gave up 0 bases, with 13 bases separating them. CDR1 and CDR2 (germline): SNHLY, FYNNEI. The CDR3: CASSGSQDHSYEQYF. The CDR3 DNA reads TGTGCCAGCAGTGGGAGCCAGGATCACTCCTACGAGCAGTACTTC.

The chain recombines TRBV5-1 with TRBJ1-1; 9 bases match TRBD1. Germline CDR1 reads SGHRS; CDR2 reads YFSETQ. J was trimmed by 0 bases and V by 3 bases; bases with no gene match: 9. CDR3 length: 17 amino acids. The CDR3 region is CASSSDRGALMNTEAFF. DNA for the CDR3: TGCGCCAGCAGCTCCGACAGGGGGGCCCTCATGAACACTGAAGCTTTCTTT.

The chain combines TRBV7-8 with TRBJ2-7; D is perhaps TRBD2 (5 bases). The CDR3 is made up of 15 amino acids. CDR1 is SGHVS, CDR2 FQNEAQ, per germline. The germline V and J ends were trimmed by 1 base and 0 bases, with 10 bases remaining between them. CDR3 DNA sequence: TGTGCCAGCAGCTTAGAATCGGGAACCTCCTACGAGCAGTACTTC. Protein sequence: CASSLESGTSYEQYF.

The V and J genes are TRBV11-3 and TRBJ2-5; 10 bases are a match to TRBD2. V lost 3 bases, J lost 5 bases, and 3 bases stayed unmatched. This CDR3 comprises 14 residues. CDR1 SGHNT and CDR2 YENEEA come from the germline V gene. CDR3 sequence (DNA): TGTGCCAGCAGCTTCTCTAGCGGGAGTGAGACCCAGTACTTC. It yields the protein CASSFSSGSETQYF.

This clone was seen only a few times. The chain has TRBV5-4 and TRBJ1-3; D not certain. The CDR3 consists of 13 residues. Trimming took off 6 bases at V and 4 bases at J, with 11 bases between the two ends. Germline CDR1 SGHNT, CDR2 YYREEE (reference sequence). CDR3 bases: TGTGCCAGCACAGAAGGGTCAGGAAACACCATATATTTT. Protein sequence: CASTEGSGNTIYF.

This chain joins TRBV7-2 and TRBJ2-7; D is unclear. Germline lookup yields CDR1 SGHTA and CDR2 FQGNSA. This CDR3 region has 13 residues. Trimming cost V 5 bases and J 5 bases, with 13 bases left between them. The CDR3 is CASSEQAKNEQYF. The CDR3 DNA is TGTGCCAGCAGCGAACAAGCTAAGAACGAGCAGTACTTC.

This clone has only one observation. The V gene is TRBV19, the J gene TRBJ2-2; perhaps D is TRBD1 or TRBD2 (5 bases each). Trimming stripped 2 bases from V and 0 bases from J, with 16 bases between. Germline CDR1 LNHDA, CDR2 SQIVND (reference sequence). The CDR3 is made up of 18 amino acids. In DNA, the CDR3 is TGTGCCAGTAGTATATGGACGGGGACCCACGCGAACACCGGGGAGCTGTTTTTT. Amino acid sequence: CASSIWTGTHANTGELFF.

A single count supports this clone. The chain uses TRBV5-6 and TRBJ2-1; 7 nucleotides match TRBD2. J gave up 3 bases and V 5 bases, and 5 bases lay outside the gene matches. CDR1 is SGHDT and CDR2 is YYEEEE in the germline V gene. There are 14 residues in the CDR3. The CDR3 loop is CASRSGGRYNEQFF. The CDR3 bases are TGTGCCAGCAGATCGGGAGGCCGCTACAATGAGCAGTTCTTC.

This chain links TRBV25-1 with TRBJ1-5; D not certain. The CDR3 is 14 amino acids. Trimming took off 3 bases at V and 3 bases at J, with 9 bases between the two ends. The germline gives CDR1 MGHDK, CDR2 SYGVNS. The CDR3 here is CASSEPGLNQPQHF. For the CDR3, the DNA is TGTGCCAGCAGTGAGCCGGGTCTCAATCAGCCCCAGCATTTT.

This clone was detected only once. The chain combines TRBV24-1 with TRBJ2-1, with D perhaps matching TRBD1 or TRBD2 (6 bases each). V lost 3 bases, J lost 2 bases, and 16 bases lay in between. Germline CDR1 and CDR2: KGHDR and SFDVKD. CDR3 length: 17 amino acids. The CDR3 protein is CATSDPSRGPTYNEQFF. DNA for the CDR3: TGTGCCACCAGTGATCCCTCCCGGGGGCCTACCTACAATGAGCAGTTCTTC.

The rearrangement links TRBV4-1 to TRBJ1-1; D is perhaps TRBD1 (6 bases). The germline V gene has CDR1 MGHRA and CDR2 YSYEKL. V was shortened by 3 bases and J by 1 base, with 12 bases between the two germline ends. The length of the CDR3 is 15 residues. In nucleotides, the CDR3 is TGCGCCAGCAGCCATACAACAGGGACGAACACTGAAGCTTTCTTT. Protein: CASSHTTGTNTEAFF.

This chain connects TRBV15 to TRBJ2-1; D tentatively reads TRBD1 or TRBD2 (5 bases each). CDR3 length: 16 amino acids. V lost 1 base and J lost 4, with 14 bases in between. Germline CDR1 is LNHNV and CDR2 is YYDKDF (reference sequence). The CDR3 region is CATSRVSGTLYNEQFF. CDR3 nucleotides: TGTGCCACCAGCAGAGTATCTGGGACGTTGTACAATGAGCAGTTCTTC.

CDR3 in amino acids: CATSDPSRYNEQFF. The CDR3 region has the DNA TGTGCCACCAGTGACCCCTCTCGCTACAATGAGCAGTTCTTC. V is TRBV24-1 and J is TRBJ2-1; D is ambiguous. There are 14 residues in the CDR3. In germline, CDR1 is KGHDR, CDR2 SFDVKD. Between the trimmed V and J ends, which lost 4 bases and 3 bases, there was a span of 9 bases.

The gene calls are TRBV19 and TRBJ1-2; no clear D. Looked up from germline, CDR1 is LNHDA and CDR2 is SQIVND (reference sequence). This CDR3 region has 14 residues. Trimming cost V 7 bases and J 4 bases, with 16 bases left between them. This chain's CDR3 is CASIGFGSSYGYTF. The CDR3 bases are TGTGCCAGTATAGGGTTCGGCAGTAGCTATGGCTACACCTTC.

In this sample, this clone turned up a few times. The V gene is TRBV4-3, the J gene TRBJ2-1; 10 positions agree with TRBD2. Germline assignment: CDR1 LGHNA and CDR2 YSLEER. The CDR3 runs to 16 residues. The trim removed 0 bases at V and 4 bases at J, leaving 3 bases unmatched. CDR3 protein: CASSQDGLAVYNEQFF. For the CDR3, the DNA is TGCGCCAGCAGCCAAGATGGACTAGCGGTTTACAATGAGCAGTTCTTC.

This clone is a singleton in its sample. V gene TRBV19 combines with J gene TRBJ2-2; D is unresolved. V lost 9 bases to trimming and J lost 4 bases, with 15 bases between them. Germline lookup yields CDR1 LNHDA and CDR2 SQIVND (reference sequence). This CDR3 region has 14 residues. The CDR3: CASSLGIGTGELFF. DNA of the CDR3: TGTGCCAGCTCGCTGGGAATTGGCACCGGGGAGCTGTTTTTT.

The chain has TRBV7-9 and TRBJ2-1, with 10 bases fitting TRBD2. Germline lookup yields CDR1 SEHNR and CDR2 FQNEAQ (reference sequence). The CDR3 spans 15 residues. Trimming took 6 bases from V and 0 from J; bases not matched to a gene: 2. This CDR3 reads CASRPSGSSYNEQFF. DNA of the CDR3: TGTGCCAGCAGACCTAGCGGGAGCTCCTACAATGAGCAGTTCTTC.

The chain couples TRBV6-5 to TRBJ1-2, with TRBD1 matching over 8 bases. Germline assignment: CDR1 MNHEY and CDR2 SVGAGI. J lost 8 bases, V lost 6 bases, and 5 bases had no gene match. This CDR3 spans 12 amino acids. The DNA of the CDR3 is TGTGCCAGCAGGCAGGGGGCTCGGGGCTACACCTTC. As protein: CASRQGARGYTF.